This TCR beta chain was obtained from a study of T-cell reconstitution after alpha-beta-depleted transplantation in children. The authors prepared the TCRbeta library with unique molecular identifiers. TCRdb fed the PCR reads into MiXCR, producing one record per CDR3 protein. This table holds about 400,000 distinct CDR3 sequences, approximately 20% found once. V lost 6 bases, J lost 7 bases, and 13 bases lay in between. Germline CDR1 reads MDHEN; CDR2 reads SYDVKM. The CDR3 has 12 residues. This material consisted of PBMCs from the stem cell graft donor, taken from the stem cell graft. This receptor was obtained from a human donor who donated a stem cell graft to a child with acute myeloid leukemia. The chain employs TRBV28 and TRBJ2-7; D unclear. CDR3 in amino acids: CASSSIMGEQYF. The CDR3 bases are TGTGCCAGCAGCTCTATAATGGGGGAGCAGTACTTC.